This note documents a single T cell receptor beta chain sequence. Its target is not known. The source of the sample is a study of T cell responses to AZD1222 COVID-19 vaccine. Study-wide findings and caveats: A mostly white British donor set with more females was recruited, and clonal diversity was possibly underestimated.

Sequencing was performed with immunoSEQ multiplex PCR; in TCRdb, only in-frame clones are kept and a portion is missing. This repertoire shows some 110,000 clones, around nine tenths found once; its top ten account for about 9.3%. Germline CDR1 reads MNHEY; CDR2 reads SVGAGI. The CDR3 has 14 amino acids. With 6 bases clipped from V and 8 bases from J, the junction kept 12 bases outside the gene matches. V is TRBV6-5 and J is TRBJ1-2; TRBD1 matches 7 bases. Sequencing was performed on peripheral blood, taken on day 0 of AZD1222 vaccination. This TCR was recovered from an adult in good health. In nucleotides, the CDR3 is TGTGCCAGCAGCCGCGACAGGGAAGCGAAGGGCTACACCTTC. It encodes CASSRDREAKGYTF.